A single TCR beta chain is shown here with its context. Its antigen is unknown. The data were obtained in a study of identical twins. Each CDR3 protein gets one entry after TCRdb re-called the 5' RACE reads with MiXCR. This sample carries nearly 900,000 distinct CDR3 sequences, over 9% of them seen once, and the ten largest clones take 1.5% to 2%. Study-wide findings and caveats: Because invariant MAIT and iNKT cells could be present, zero-insertion analyses could be partly confounded. Sharing of beta out-of-frame sequences by twins showed a weaker excess.

The ends lost 0 bases at V and 6 bases at J; junction bases unmatched: 16. This CDR3 contains 19 residues. The germline V gene encodes CDR1 LGHNA and CDR2 YNFKEQ. A further study also used this sample, focusing on yellow fever vaccine responses in identical twins. That publication notes: Twin vaccine T cell responses reportedly seemed partly convergent, partly personalized.

The specimen was PBMCs. The gene calls are TRBV4-2 and TRBJ2-2; 7 bases are a match to TRBD2. This clonotype was sampled from a woman between 18 and 30 years old in good health. This chain's CDR3 is CASSQEEQQRGAVAGELFF. CDR3 bases: TGTGCCAGCAGCCAAGAAGAGCAGCAGCGGGGTGCCGTCGCCGGGGAGCTGTTTTTT.